The 17 T cell receptor beta chains given below trace back to one sample, sequenced in a study of T-cell reconstitution after alpha-beta-depleted transplantation in children. For TCRbeta, the library was prepared with unique molecular identifiers. TCRdb used MiXCR to reprocess the PCR reads, holding one entry per CDR3 protein. The sample yields over 100,000 distinct CDR3 sequences, approximately 5.4% seen once. The sample consisted of PBMCs, mostly from graft donor cells, taken 60 days after TCRalphabeta/CD19-depleted stem cell transplant. The receptors derive from a female patient younger than 10 who had a stem cell transplant for Fanconi anemia, so the T cells may come from the graft donor.

This sequence joins TRBV27 and TRBJ2-2; 8 nucleotides match TRBD2. The germline V gene has CDR1 MNHEY and CDR2 SMNVEV (reference sequence). The J segment lost 2 bases and the V segment lost 6 bases, leaving 5 bases of the junction unmatched. The CDR3 loop spans 15 amino acids. The CDR3 loop reads CASSGLAGNTGELFF. In DNA form, the CDR3 reads TGTGCCAGCAGCGGACTAGCCGGTAACACCGGGGAGCTGTTTTTT.

This clonotype appeared many times. The chain carries TRBV5-1 and TRBJ2-1; 9 bases are shared with TRBD2. In germline, CDR1 is SGHRS, CDR2 YFSETQ. The V gene end was trimmed by 3 bases and the J gene end by 5 bases; junction bases not matched to a gene: 9. The CDR3 consists of 16 residues. The chain's CDR3 is CASSSYGAGGDNEQFF. The CDR3 DNA follows: TGCGCCAGCAGCTCGTACGGCGCGGGGGGGGACAATGAGCAGTTCTTC.

The chain is built from TRBV5-1 and TRBJ1-1; maybe TRBD1 (5 bases). V was cut by 3 bases and J by 3 bases, with 15 bases left in between. The V gene's germline CDR1 is SGHRS and CDR2 YFSETQ. The CDR3 has 15 residues. As DNA, the CDR3 is TGCGCCAGCAGCTCCAGGCCGGGGGGGGACACTGAAGCTTTCTTT. Encoded protein: CASSSRPGGDTEAFF.

The chain combines TRBV18 with TRBJ2-5, with D hard to call. V was trimmed by 0 bases and J by 5 bases, leaving 7 bases between them. The CDR3 totals 13 residues. Germline V lookup: CDR1 KGHSH, CDR2 LQKENI. The CDR3 region has the DNA TGTGCCAGCTCACCACCGGGCCTGGAGACCCAGTACTTC. Translation gives CASSPPGLETQYF.

This rearrangement joins TRBV7-8 to TRBJ2-7; 8 bases agree with TRBD2. The CDR3 has 16 amino acids. The V and J ends lost 5 bases and 4 bases, in that order; junction bases with no gene match: 13. The germline V gene has CDR1 SGHVS and CDR2 FQNEAQ. The CDR3 is CASSPGGRRGVYEQYF. The CDR3 DNA is TGTGCCAGCAGCCCGGGCGGCCGGCGGGGGGTTTACGAGCAGTACTTC. The full variable domain, its missing parts supplied by reference TRBV7-8 and TRBJ2-7, is GAGVSQSPRYKVAKRGQDVALRCDPISGHVSLFWYQQALGQGPEFLTYFQNEAQLDKSGLPSDRFFAERPEGSVSTLKIQRTQQEDSAVYLCASSPGGRRGVYEQYFGPGTRLTVT.

This clonotype appeared many times. This sequence joins TRBV3-1 and TRBJ2-2; D remains ambiguous. The CDR3 has 13 residues. V was cut by 1 base and J by 5 bases, with 5 bases left in between. Germline V gene lookup returns CDR1 LGHDT and CDR2 YNNKEL (reference sequence). DNA for the CDR3: TGTGCCAGCAGCCAAGTAACAACCGGGGAGCTGTTTTTT. Its protein is CASSQVTTGELFF.

At least ten counts were recorded for this clonotype. The gene calls are TRBV15 and TRBJ2-7; D assignment may be TRBD1 or TRBD2 (5 bases each). CDR3 length equals 14 residues. Germline V lookup: CDR1 LNHNV, CDR2 YYDKDF (reference sequence). Trimming cost V 1 base and J 9 bases, with 16 bases left between them. CDR3 sequence reads: CATSRGSIDSGQYF. Written as DNA, the CDR3 is TGTGCCACCAGCAGAGGCTCAATCGACAGCGGGCAGTACTTC. The whole variable domain, filled in from reference TRBV15 and TRBJ2-7, reads DAMVIQNPRYQVTQFGKPVTLSCSQTLNHNVMYWYQQKSSQAPKLLFHYYDKDFNNEADTPDNFQSRRPNTSFCFLDIRSPGLGDTAMYLCATSRGSIDSGQYFGPGTRLTVT.

This chain joins TRBV28 and TRBJ2-5; D might be TRBD2 (5 bases). The V gene's germline CDR1 is MDHEN and CDR2 SYDVKM. The germline V and J ends were trimmed by 10 bases and 2 bases, with 17 bases remaining between them. The CDR3 totals 14 residues. The CDR3 loop is CATDQASGQETQYF. DNA for the CDR3: TGTGCCACCGATCAGGCAAGCGGTCAAGAGACCCAGTACTTC.

The V gene is TRBV7-2, the J gene TRBJ2-7, with D possibly matching TRBD2 (6 bases). The ends were cut back, 3 bases at V and 3 bases at J, with 12 bases in the middle. CDR1 SGHTA and CDR2 FQGNSA come from the germline V gene. The CDR3 extends over 14 amino acids. The chain's CDR3 is CASSFSGLNYEQYF. The CDR3 DNA reads as TGTGCCAGCAGCTTTAGCGGATTGAACTACGAGCAGTACTTC.

This clonotype occurred a few times. V is TRBV5-1 and J is TRBJ1-3; D not certain. The germline V gene has CDR1 SGHRS and CDR2 YFSETQ. V lost 2 bases and J lost 0, with 6 bases in between. This CDR3 is built from 14 residues. CDR3 coding DNA: TGCGCCAGCAGCTTAGGCCGCTCTGGAAACACCATATATTTT. Translation: CASSLGRSGNTIYF.

This clonotype was seen many times. The rearrangement uses TRBV3-1 and TRBJ2-7; possible D gene TRBD1, 5 bases. The ends were cut back, 5 bases at V and 4 bases at J, with 9 bases in the middle. The CDR3 is 12 residues long. Germline V gene lookup returns CDR1 LGHDT and CDR2 YNNKEL (reference sequence). This chain's CDR3 is CASSEQDYEQYF. For the CDR3, the DNA is TGTGCCAGCAGCGAACAGGATTACGAGCAGTACTTC.

The chain uses TRBV27 and TRBJ2-1; 12 bases align to TRBD2. Looked up from germline, CDR1 is MNHEY and CDR2 is SMNVEV (reference sequence). J gave up 8 bases and V 5 bases, and 16 bases lay outside the gene matches. The CDR3 consists of 18 residues. The CDR3 DNA reads TGTGCCAGCAGTGTCCTAGCGGGGGGGCCTTTTCCCCACGATGAGCAGTTCTTC. This encodes CASSVLAGGPFPHDEQFF.

This clonotype qualifies as medium-sized. The chain employs TRBV30 and TRBJ2-4; 8 bases line up with TRBD1. This CDR3 is 11 amino acids long. The V and J ends lost 3 bases and 12 bases, in that order; junction bases with no gene match: 4. CDR1 GTSNPN and CDR2 SVGIG come from the germline V gene (reference sequence). CDR3 sequence reads: CAWSQGADQYF. The CDR3 DNA is TGTGCCTGGAGCCAGGGGGCTGATCAGTACTTC.

At least ten counts were recorded for this clonotype. The chain has TRBV27 and TRBJ1-6, with 7 bases identical to TRBD1. The junction had 6 bases not matched to a gene; V was cut back by 6 bases and J by 7 bases. The CDR3 is 14 amino acids. Per the germline V gene, CDR1 is MNHEY and CDR2 is SMNVEV (reference sequence). As DNA, the CDR3 is TGTGCCAGCAGCATGGGACAGCTGAATTCACCCCTCCACTTT. It translates to CASSMGQLNSPLHF.

The gene calls are TRBV2 and TRBJ2-5, with TRBD1 matching over 7 bases. Germline V gene sequence: CDR1 SNHLY, CDR2 FYNNEI. CDR3 length: 13 residues. J gave up 5 bases and V 9 bases, and 9 bases lay outside the gene matches. This CDR3 is CASPGGIRETQYF. CDR3 bases: TGTGCCAGTCCAGGGGGTATCCGGGAGACCCAGTACTTC.

The table lists this clonotype with many counts. The gene calls are TRBV19 and TRBJ2-7; 11 nucleotides align to TRBD2. Germline V gene sequence: CDR1 LNHDA, CDR2 SQIVND (reference sequence). This CDR3 is 15 amino acids long. V lost 6 bases and J lost 4; bases outside the gene matches: 8. CDR3 residues: CASRSGLAAVYEQYF. The CDR3 nucleotides are TGTGCCAGTAGGTCGGGACTAGCGGCCGTTTACGAGCAGTACTTC.

This clonotype was found many times. The chain couples TRBV9 to TRBJ1-2; TRBD1 agrees at 7 bases. Germline V gene data show CDR1 as SGDLS and CDR2 as YYNGEE. V lost 0 bases, J lost 7 bases, and 0 bases stayed unmatched. The CDR3 contains 12 residues. CDR3 loop: CASSVGQGGYTF. The CDR3, as DNA: TGTGCCAGCAGCGTAGGACAGGGTGGCTACACCTTC.